The 27 T cell receptor beta chains presented below share a single source sample, sequenced in a study of control samples from healthy donors and cancer patients. Data came from immunoSEQ multiplex PCR; TCRdb stores just in-frame clones and leaves some out. The repertoire has roughly 52,000 clones, roughly 96% of them found once; the top ten carry less than 3%. The sample consisted of blood. The receptors come from a young man in good health.

The V call is TRBV9, the J call TRBJ2-2; a weak D match, TRBD2 (5 bases). The CDR3 totals 16 residues. Germline loops: CDR1 SGDLS, CDR2 YYNGEE. The V and J ends lost 0 bases and 0 bases respectively, with 9 bases between them. The DNA of the CDR3 is TGTGCCAGCAGCGTAGCTCGGGGATCGAACACCGGGGAGCTGTTTTTT. It specifies CASSVARGSNTGELFF.

This clone was detected once. The chain employs TRBV3-1 (or the pseudogene TRBV3-2) and TRBJ2-2; tentative D call: TRBD2 (5 bases). Germline V gene data show CDR1 as LGHDT and CDR2 as YNNKEL (reference sequence). This CDR3 is built from 14 residues. Trimming removed 6 bases at V and 4 bases at J, with 12 bases between. CDR3 sequence reads: CASSPSGVTGELFF. CDR3 coding DNA: TGTGCCAGCAGTCCATCCGGGGTCACCGGGGAGCTGTTTTTT.

The J gene is TRBJ2-5, the V gene TRBV4-3; no firm D call. This CDR3 region has 13 residues. Trimming pared 0 bases from V and 4 bases from J, leaving 6 bases between. The germline gives CDR1 LGHNA, CDR2 YSLEER. CDR3 in amino acids: CASSQDHGETQYF. CDR3 bases: TGCGCCAGCAGCCAAGATCATGGAGAGACCCAGTACTTC.

The V call is TRBV6-5, the J call TRBJ2-5, with 11 bases fitting TRBD2. This CDR3 has 15 amino acids. Germline V lookup: CDR1 MNHEY, CDR2 SVGAGI. Germline trimming cut 5 bases from V and 4 bases from J; bases unmatched to any gene: 6. This CDR3 is CASSPPGLAAETQYF. The DNA for the CDR3 is TGTGCCAGCAGTCCACCGGGACTAGCGGCAGAGACCCAGTACTTC.

A word on this clone: This is likely a read error, given that the CDR3 carries no conserved phenylalanine or tryptophan at its end. No DNA is shown, since the ends of the CDR3 on it are uncertain; the CDR3 is the one TCRdb lists. This chain uses TRBV3-1 (or the pseudogene TRBV3-2) with TRBJ1-4. Germline CDR1 and CDR2: LGHDT and YNNKEL (reference sequence). The CDR3 adds up to 9 amino acids, both ends counted. CDR3 protein: CASSRPRSG.

The rearrangement uses TRBV12-3 or TRBV12-4 and TRBJ2-5, with 7 bases lining up with TRBD1. This CDR3 has 12 amino acids. The V gene end was trimmed by 5 bases and the J gene end by 11 bases; junction bases not matched to a gene: 8. CDR3 sequence reads: CASSPLTGLQYF. In DNA, the CDR3 is TGTGCCAGCAGTCCGTTGACAGGGTTGCAGTACTTC.

Note on this clone: The sample holds other DNA sequences that translate to the same CDR3. The chain joins TRBV7-9 to TRBJ2-1, with a weak D call TRBD2 (6 bases). Germline V gives CDR1 SEHNR, CDR2 FQNEAQ (reference sequence). The CDR3 totals 17 residues. Trimming removed 4 bases at V and 2 bases at J, with 18 bases between. This CDR3 is CASSSARGSGTYNEQFF. The CDR3 DNA reads as TGTGCCAGCAGCTCTGCCCGGGGTAGCGGAACCTACAATGAGCAGTTCTTC.

J is TRBJ1-4 and V is TRBV29-1, with D perhaps matching TRBD1 (5 bases). The V end was cut by 7 bases, the J end by 5 bases, with 17 bases between. Germline values: CDR1 SQVTM, CDR2 ANQGSEA. This CDR3 is built from 14 residues. CDR3 in amino acids: CSARRGGLNEKLFF. DNA for the CDR3: TGCAGCGCTCGGCGGGGCGGATTAAATGAAAAACTGTTTTTT.

This chain links TRBV7-9 with TRBJ1-5, with D maybe TRBD1 (6 bases). The CDR3 consists of 13 residues. Germline CDR1 reads SEHNR; CDR2 reads FQNEAQ (reference sequence). V lost 7 bases and J 4 bases, leaving 11 bases between the germline ends. In nucleotides, the CDR3 is TGTGCCAGCACTCCCAGGGGAAATCAGCCCCAGCATTTT. Translated, it gives CASTPRGNQPQHF.

This sequence joins TRBV6-2 or TRBV6-3 and TRBJ1-1; D may be TRBD1 (5 bases). The CDR3 runs 16 residues. Germline values: CDR1 MNHEY, CDR2 SVGEGT. Trimming took off 2 bases at V and 1 base at J, with 14 bases between the two ends. The chain's CDR3 is CASSYRGVRGNTEAFF. DNA of the CDR3: TGTGCCAGCAGTTACAGAGGGGTCCGGGGGAACACTGAAGCTTTCTTT.

This chain joins TRBV7-3 and TRBJ2-7; D remains ambiguous. The germline V gene encodes CDR1 SGHTA and CDR2 FQGTGA. CDR3 length: 12 amino acids. Trimming stripped 5 bases from V and 3 bases from J, with 8 bases between. CDR3 protein: CASSPPSYEQYF. The CDR3 region has the DNA TGTGCCAGCAGCCCCCCTAGCTACGAGCAGTACTTC.

V and J are TRBV28 and TRBJ1-4, with TRBD1 matching over 7 bases. The germline V gene has CDR1 MDHEN and CDR2 SYDVKM. Trimming cost V 6 bases and J 6 bases; bases outside gene matches: 4. The CDR3 extends over 13 amino acids. The CDR3 loop reads CASRSGGYEKLFF. The CDR3 bases are TGTGCCAGCAGATCAGGGGGGTATGAAAAACTGTTTTTT.

The CDR3 is CASSVSGQRGSYEQYF. CDR3 nucleotide sequence: TGTGCCAGCAGCGTAAGCGGCCAGCGGGGCTCCTACGAGCAGTACTTC. V and J are TRBV9 and TRBJ2-7; the match to TRBD2 covers 7 bases. CDR3 length equals 16 residues. V trimming: 1 base; J trimming: 0 bases; junction bases outside the gene matches: 7. Germline V gives CDR1 SGDLS, CDR2 YYNGEE.

This clone appeared a single time. The chain couples TRBV9 to TRBJ1-1; 12 bases fit TRBD1. Trimming removed 3 bases from V and 4 bases from J; junction bases left unmatched: 7. CDR1 SGDLS and CDR2 YYNGEE come from the germline V gene. The CDR3 runs 16 residues. Written as DNA, the CDR3 is TGTGCCAGCAGCGCGGGACAGGGGGCGCCGAGCACTGAAGCTTTCTTT. Its protein product is CASSAGQGAPSTEAFF.

The chain couples TRBV7-2 to TRBJ2-7, with D perhaps matching TRBD1 (8 bases). V was clipped by 4 bases and J by 3 bases, with 16 bases between them. This CDR3 region has 15 residues. Germline V CDR1 and CDR2: SGHTA, FQGNSA. The CDR3 here is CASSSYRGGIYEQYF. The CDR3 DNA reads as TGTGCCAGCAGCTCCTACAGGGGGGGGATCTACGAGCAGTACTTC.

This rearrangement joins TRBV7-6 to TRBJ2-7, with TRBD1 matching over 7 bases. This CDR3 spans 13 amino acids. CDR1 is SGHVS and CDR2 is FNYEAQ in the germline V gene. Trimming cost V 6 bases and J 1 base; bases outside gene matches: 3. Here the CDR3 DNA reads TGTGCCAGCAGTGAGACAGGGTCCTACGAGCAGTACTTC. As protein: CASSETGSYEQYF.

V gene TRBV6-5 combines with J gene TRBJ1-2; a weak D match, TRBD1 (5 bases). Trimming removed 2 bases from V and 8 bases from J, with 12 bases in between. The CDR3 covers 13 residues. Germline CDR1 MNHEY, CDR2 SVGAGI. The CDR3 reads CASSYAAGRGYTF. In nucleotides, the CDR3 is TGTGCCAGCAGTTACGCGGCGGGGCGCGGCTACACCTTC.

This chain uses TRBV5-1 with TRBJ1-1, with D maybe TRBD1 (5 bases). The CDR3 length is 13 residues. Trimming took 4 bases from V and 2 from J, leaving 9 bases between them. Germline CDR1 reads SGHRS; CDR2 reads YFSETQ. The DNA for the CDR3 is TGCGCCAGCAGCAGGGGAACCAACACTGAAGCTTTCTTT. Translation: CASSRGTNTEAFF.

The chain recombines TRBV7-2 with TRBJ1-2; D uncertain. Per the germline V gene, CDR1 is SGHTA and CDR2 is FQGNSA. V shed 0 bases and J shed 4 bases, with 12 bases lying between them. The CDR3 is 15 residues long. The CDR3 nucleotides are TGTGCCAGCAGCTTAGCCCGCGGGCAGTTCTATGGCTACACCTTC. Translation: CASSLARGQFYGYTF.

J is TRBJ1-5 and V is TRBV6-2 or TRBV6-3; a weak D match, TRBD1 (5 bases). Trimming stripped 0 bases from V and 6 bases from J, with 12 bases between. There are 15 residues in the CDR3. The germline V gene encodes CDR1 MNHEY and CDR2 SVGEGT. CDR3 residues: CASSYSGEGGQPQHF. DNA of the CDR3: TGTGCCAGCAGTTACTCGGGGGAGGGAGGTCAGCCCCAGCATTTT.

In its sample, this clone was seen once. The CDR3 reads CASREETQYF. The CDR3 DNA sequence: TGTGCCAGCAGGGAAGAGACCCAGTACTTC. The chain couples TRBV6-5 to TRBJ2-5; D ambiguous. V lost 6 bases to trimming and J lost 3 bases, with 2 bases between them. This CDR3 has 10 residues. Looked up from germline, CDR1 is MNHEY and CDR2 is SVGAGI.

The V call is TRBV2, the J call TRBJ2-3; 8 positions match TRBD1. The CDR3 runs to 13 residues. V lost 9 bases and J lost 1; bases outside the gene matches: 3. Germline loops: CDR1 SNHLY, CDR2 FYNNEI. The CDR3 sequence is CARGGQGTDTQYF. CDR3 sequence (DNA): TGTGCCAGGGGGGGACAGGGCACAGATACGCAGTATTTT.

This chain uses TRBV10-3 with TRBJ1-1, with D perhaps matching TRBD1 (5 bases). V was pared by 5 bases and J by 0 bases, with 13 bases between. In germline, CDR1 is ENHRY, CDR2 SYGVKD. This CDR3 is built from 15 residues. DNA for the CDR3: TGTGCCATCAGTACACCTCAGGGCATGAACACTGAAGCTTTCTTT. Encoded protein: CAISTPQGMNTEAFF.

The chain uses TRBV30 and TRBJ2-1; D could derive from TRBD1 or TRBD2 (6 bases each). The ends were cut back, 2 bases at V and 12 bases at J, with 20 bases in the middle. The germline V gene has CDR1 GTSNPN and CDR2 SVGIG (reference sequence). The CDR3 has 14 residues. The CDR3 nucleotides are TGTGCCTGGAGTTTCCTCGGGACCACGGGGGCGCAGTTCTTC. It codes for CAWSFLGTTGAQFF.

This sequence joins TRBV5-4 and TRBJ2-1; D not certain. The CDR3 loop spans 11 amino acids. CDR1 is SGHNT and CDR2 is YYREEE in the germline V gene (reference sequence). Trimming left V 4 bases short and J 8 bases short, with 7 bases between. CDR3 protein: CASSLQDEQFF. The CDR3 DNA reads as TGTGCCAGCAGCCTCCAGGATGAGCAGTTCTTC.

The chain joins TRBV7-2 to TRBJ2-6; 8 bases map to TRBD1. Looked up from germline, CDR1 is SGHTA and CDR2 is FQGNSA. The V gene end was trimmed by 4 bases and the J gene end by 0 bases; junction bases not matched to a gene: 8. This CDR3 contains 18 residues. DNA for the CDR3: TGTGCCAGCAGCTGGCGGACAGGGCATATCTCTGGGGCCAACGTCCTGACTTTC. Translated: CASSWRTGHISGANVLTF. Full variable domain (remainder filled in from reference TRBV7-2 and TRBJ2-6): GAGVSQSPSNKVTEKGKDVELRCDPISGHTALYWYRQSLGQGLEFLIYFQGNSAPDKSGLPSDRFSAERTGGSVSTLTIQRTQQEDSAVYLCASSWRTGHISGANVLTFGAGSRLTVL.

This clone occurred a few times. CDR3 nucleotides: TGTGCCATAGAGGGTTACTCTGGAAACACCATATATTTT. Protein product: CAIEGYSGNTIYF. This rearrangement joins TRBV21-1 to TRBJ1-3. TRBV21-1 is tagged as a pseudogene. The CDR3 extends over 13 amino acids.